This T cell receptor beta chain was documented in a study of T cell responses to AZD1222 COVID-19 vaccine. This CDR3 has 15 residues. Germline V gives CDR1 SGHRS, CDR2 YFSETQ. V lost 0 bases and J lost 3, with 12 bases in between. Produced via immunoSEQ multiplex PCR; TCRdb's table is partial and in-frame only. The profile shows around 140,000 clones, 80% to 95% of them singletons. This sequence originates from an adult in good health. The starting material was peripheral blood, obtained on day 0 of AZD1222 vaccination. V and J are TRBV5-1 and TRBJ1-2, with no clear D. This chain's CDR3 is CASSLASDGHYGYTF. CDR3 nucleotides: TGCGCCAGCAGCTTGGCCTCGGACGGACACTATGGCTACACCTTC.